These 14 T cell receptor beta chains came from one sample sequenced in a study of response to subunit inactivated influenza vaccine (dated by TCRdb to the late 2010s). Library preparation was by RT-PCR. Sequencing was carried out with an Illumina HiSeq 2500. TCRdb applied fastp at Q25 and MiXCR to the public reads, then kept only in-frame beta chains. Every distinct CDR3 protein forms one entry, paired with its most common genes and DNA. The sample table holds over 450,000 distinct CDR3 sequences, of which about an eighth were seen once. 13% of the sample rests with the top ten. Reading the label with the study, this specimen's time point is: approximately 40 days after influenza vaccine administration. The sample here was PBMCs from blood, taken more than 35 days after vaccination. The origin of the receptors is a man over 45 who received an inactivated influenza vaccine. Donor details come from another sample of the same person, matched by shared clones.

This clonotype was observed a few times. J is TRBJ2-7 and V is TRBV7-2; no reliable D call. The V end lost 5 bases, the J end lost 3 bases, and 20 bases lay between the germline ends. The CDR3 is made up of 16 amino acids. CDR1 and CDR2 from the germline V gene are SGHTA and FQGNSA. CDR3 amino acids: CASSHLGWAEDYEQYF. For the CDR3, the DNA is TGTGCCAGCAGCCATTTAGGCTGGGCTGAAGACTACGAGCAGTACTTC.

This clonotype was seen a few times. CDR3 region: CASTPSAGSSTDTQYF. The CDR3 nucleotides read TGTGCCAGCACTCCCAGCGCAGGGTCTAGCACAGATACGCAGTATTTT. The V call is TRBV6-4, the J call TRBJ2-3; maybe TRBD1 (5 bases). Germline V CDR1 and CDR2: MRHNA, SNTAGT. V was clipped by 7 bases and J by 0 bases, with 17 bases between them. This CDR3 region has 16 residues.

This clonotype was seen just once. The J gene is TRBJ2-5, the V gene TRBV20-1; 9 bases line up with TRBD2. CDR3 size: 14 residues. V was pared by 3 bases and J by 5 bases, with 7 bases of the junction left unmatched. Per the germline V gene, CDR1 is DFQATT and CDR2 is SNEGSKA (reference sequence). The CDR3 DNA reads as TGCAGTGCTAGTGTTCTAGCGGGGAGGGAGACCCAGTACTTC. Its translation: CSASVLAGRETQYF.

The rearrangement links TRBV4-1 to TRBJ2-1; maybe TRBD1 (6 bases). The germline CDR1 and CDR2 sequences are MGHRA and YSYEKL. Trimming cost V 1 base and J 2 bases, with 9 bases left between them. This CDR3 contains 15 residues. As DNA, the CDR3 is TGCGCCAGCAGCCAAGCTGGACAGACCTACAATGAGCAGTTCTTC. This gives the protein CASSQAGQTYNEQFF.

This chain connects TRBV28 to TRBJ2-7; the D is unclear. Germline V gene data show CDR1 as MDHEN and CDR2 as SYDVKM. Trimming shortened V by 1 base and J by 4 bases, and 11 bases separated the two germline ends. The CDR3 is 14 amino acids. The CDR3 region has the DNA TGTGCCAGCAGTTTATTGGGCCCGGAGTACGAGCAGTACTTC. Translated: CASSLLGPEYEQYF.

This clonotype came up many times. V is TRBV20-1 and J is TRBJ2-1; D might be TRBD1 (5 bases). CDR1 and CDR2 (germline): DFQATT, SNEGSKA (reference sequence). There are 12 residues in the CDR3. The CDR3 spells CSAGQGDNEQFF. CDR3 DNA: TGCAGCGCCGGCCAGGGCGACAATGAGCAGTTCTTC.

The table lists this clonotype with many counts. V usage is TRBV12-3 or TRBV12-4 and J usage is TRBJ2-2; 7 nucleotides agree with TRBD1. Germline trimming cut 5 bases from V and 7 bases from J; bases unmatched to any gene: 13. The CDR3 is 16 amino acids. CDR3 protein: CASSPGTAFLSGELFF. The CDR3 DNA is TGTGCCAGCAGTCCCGGGACAGCATTCCTAAGCGGGGAGCTGTTTTTT.

The chain recombines TRBV10-3 with TRBJ1-5; TRBD1 agrees at 9 bases. The CDR3 has 12 residues. V trimming: 10 bases; J trimming: 8 bases; junction bases outside the gene matches: 6. CDR1 is ENHRY, CDR2 SYGVKD, per germline. CDR3 loop: CATSTGGEPQHF. The CDR3 DNA sequence: TGTGCCACCTCGACAGGGGGTGAGCCCCAGCATTTT.

Regarding this clonotype: The junction departs from the called germline gene at one end, perhaps through a read error. This chain joins TRBV4-2 and TRBJ1-2, with TRBD1 as a possible D gene (6 bases). The CDR3 consists of 15 residues. Germline V gene data show CDR1 as LGHNA and CDR2 as YNFKEQ. CDR3 in DNA: TGTGCCAGCACCCAATCGGGACACCAATCCTATGGCTACACCTTC. It encodes CASTQSGHQSYGYTF.

This clonotype has a count of ten or more. The chain recombines TRBV7-2 with TRBJ1-1, with no clear D. V was clipped by 2 bases and J by 6 bases, with 16 bases between them. This CDR3 contains 15 residues. In germline, CDR1 is SGHTA, CDR2 FQGNSA. The CDR3 loop reads CASSLYGQDVAEAFF. The DNA of the CDR3 is TGTGCCAGCAGCTTATATGGGCAGGACGTGGCTGAAGCTTTCTTT.

This clonotype appeared many times. The chain carries TRBV6-1 and TRBJ2-3, with D possibly matching TRBD2 (6 bases). Trimming stripped 6 bases from V and 0 bases from J, with 16 bases between. Per the germline V gene, CDR1 is MNHNS and CDR2 is SASEGT. This CDR3 region has 16 residues. The CDR3 reads CASREGRRGSTDTQYF. The CDR3 coding sequence is TGTGCCAGCAGAGAGGGACGGAGGGGTAGCACAGATACGCAGTATTTT.

The chain couples TRBV10-3 to TRBJ2-1, with 9 bases identical to TRBD2. Germline CDR1 reads ENHRY; CDR2 reads SYGVKD. The V and J ends lost 8 bases and 2 bases, in that order; junction bases with no gene match: 10. This CDR3 comprises 16 residues. The CDR3 DNA reads TGTGCCATCGGGGACCTGGGCGGGGGGGCCTACAATGAGCAGTTCTTC. Translating it yields CAIGDLGGGAYNEQFF.

This clonotype was observed at least ten times. The chain has TRBV5-1 and TRBJ1-5; possibly TRBD1 for D (5 bases). CDR3 size: 14 residues. V shed 1 base and J shed 5 bases, with 10 bases lying between them. Germline CDR1 and CDR2: SGHRS and YFSETQ. The CDR3 DNA is TGCGCCAGCAGCTTGTACGGGACTGATCAGCCCCAGCATTTT. Translation gives CASSLYGTDQPQHF.

V and J are TRBV5-1 and TRBJ1-2; 7 bases line up with TRBD1. Germline V CDR1 and CDR2: SGHRS, YFSETQ. The CDR3 extends over 16 amino acids. The V and J ends lost 4 bases and 8 bases, in that order; junction bases with no gene match: 17. This chain's CDR3 is CASSPGYRDSAVGYTF. CDR3 nucleotides: TGCGCCAGCAGCCCGGGGTACCGGGACAGTGCGGTCGGCTACACCTTC.